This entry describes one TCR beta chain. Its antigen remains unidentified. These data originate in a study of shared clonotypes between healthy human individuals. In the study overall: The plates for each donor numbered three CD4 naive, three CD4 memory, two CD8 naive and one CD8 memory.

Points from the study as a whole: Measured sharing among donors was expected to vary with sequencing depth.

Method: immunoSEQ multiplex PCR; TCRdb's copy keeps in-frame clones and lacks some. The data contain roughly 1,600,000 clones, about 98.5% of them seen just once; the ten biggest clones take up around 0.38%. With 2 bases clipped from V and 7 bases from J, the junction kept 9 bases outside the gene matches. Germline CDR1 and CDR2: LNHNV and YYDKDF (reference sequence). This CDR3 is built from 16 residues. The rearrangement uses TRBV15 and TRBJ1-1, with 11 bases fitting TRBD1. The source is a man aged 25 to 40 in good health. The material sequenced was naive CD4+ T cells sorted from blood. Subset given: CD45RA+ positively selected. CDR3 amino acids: CATSRHVDRGLDEAFF. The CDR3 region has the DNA TGTGCCACCAGCAGACACGTGGACAGGGGGCTGGATGAAGCTTTCTTT.